Here is one T cell receptor beta chain with its context. What it recognizes is unknown. Germline V gene data show CDR1 as MNHEY and CDR2 as SVGAGI. The CDR3 length is 11 residues. This entry belongs to a study of T cells expressing NK-cell markers. Overall study context: Obtained from sorted CD3+CD56+NKG2C+, CD3+CD56+NKG2C- and CD3+CD56-NKG2C+ T cells were the TCR beta repertoires.

Overall study results and limits: The dominant NKG2C+ clonotypes represented roughly 1.0-7.5% of CD8+ T cells in six donors. Once again these clonotypes came out on top in the CD3+CD56-NKG2C+ fraction of a few donors.

TCRdb re-called the 5' RACE reads and gives one entry per CDR3 protein, without DNA. The data show 350,000 to 400,000 distinct CDR3 sequences, and the top ten clones hold about 10%. This TCR derives from a woman aged 50 to 65 in good health. Sample: blood T cells: a sorted CD56 or NKG2C T cell subset, CD4+ or CD8+ T cells, or bulk PBMC T cells (not recorded which). The chain recombines TRBV6-5 with TRBJ2-3. CDR3 sequence reads: CASIGLNTQYF.